The next 3 T cell receptor beta chains were all read from a single sample in a study of blood T cell repertoires in COVID-19. Sequencing used immunoSEQ multiplex PCR; TCRdb keeps in-frame clones, though not all of them. The table includes tens of thousands of clones, 85% detected once. Sample: peripheral blood. The receptors come from a human donor in a cohort sampled during active COVID-19.

This clone occurred a few times. V is TRBV18 and J is TRBJ1-1, with 7 nucleotides matching TRBD1. The CDR3 totals 14 residues. V shed 5 bases, J shed 1 base, and the junction held 4 bases outside the gene matches. Per germline, CDR1 KGHSH and CDR2 LQKENI. The CDR3 is CASSIRQGNTEAFF. The CDR3 DNA reads TGTGCCAGCTCAATTAGACAGGGGAACACTGAAGCTTTCTTT.

This chain connects TRBV28 to TRBJ1-1; a weak D match, TRBD1 (6 bases). Germline CDR1 is MDHEN and CDR2 is SYDVKM. The CDR3 has 12 amino acids. Trimming shortened V by 11 bases and J by 1 base, and 11 bases separated the two germline ends. The CDR3 DNA sequence: TGTGCCGTTGGGGGCCAGAACACTGAAGCTTTCTTT. This sequence encodes CAVGGQNTEAFF.

The rearrangement uses TRBV7-9 and TRBJ2-7, with 11 bases identical to TRBD2. CDR3 size: 15 residues. Germline CDR1 reads SEHNR; CDR2 reads FQNEAQ (reference sequence). The trim removed 3 bases at V and 2 bases at J, leaving 3 bases unmatched. CDR3 coding DNA: TGTGCCAGCAGCTTTAGCGGGAGGGGGGCCTACGAGCAGTACTTC. It yields the protein CASSFSGRGAYEQYF.